The present T cell receptor (beta chain) was sequenced within a study of post-analysis software for immune sequencing data. Findings of the study overall: People with multiple sclerosis had a significantly lower normalized Chao1 diversity than controls did.

For this clonotype: The target antigen is unknown.

Germline lookup yields CDR1 SGHTA and CDR2 FQGNSA. With 2 bases clipped from V and 3 bases from J, the junction kept 16 bases outside the gene matches. CDR3 length: 19 residues. cDNA libraries for TCR beta contained unique molecular identifiers. A single record per CDR3 protein comes from TCRdb applying MiXCR to the PCR reads. The data hold about 160,000 distinct CDR3 sequences, with under 40% observed a single time. The sequenced sample was blood, obtained after autologous hematopoietic stem cell transplantation. The gene calls are TRBV7-2 and TRBJ2-3, with TRBD1 identical over 8 bases. The origin of this receptor is a girl aged 10 to 17 with multiple sclerosis. CDR3 sequence reads: CASSLFGARQGSTTDTQYF. DNA for the CDR3: TGTGCCAGCAGCTTATTCGGCGCGAGACAGGGGTCGACGACAGATACGCAGTATTTT.